These 20 T cell receptor beta chains came from one sample sequenced in a study of identifying expanded T cells in peripheral blood. Measured with immunoSEQ multiplex PCR; TCRdb has only the in-frame clones, and not every one. Of 100,000 or so clones listed, around nine tenths are singletons. Input material: blood. Source of these receptors: a person aged 18-69 years in good health.

The chain employs TRBV19 and TRBJ2-5; 7 nucleotides align to TRBD2. Germline CDR1 is LNHDA and CDR2 is SQIVND (reference sequence). There are 15 residues in the CDR3. V was pared by 0 bases and J by 3 bases, with 4 bases of the junction left unmatched. The CDR3 DNA follows: TGTGCCAGTAGTATAGATCGGGGAGGGAAAGAGACCCAGTACTTC. This codes for CASSIDRGGKETQYF.

The chain employs TRBV29-1 and TRBJ2-1; D is possibly TRBD1 or TRBD2 (6 bases each). The V end lost 7 bases, the J end lost 8 bases, and 15 bases lay between the germline ends. This CDR3 spans 12 amino acids. From germline, CDR1 is SQVTM and CDR2 ANQGSEA. CDR3 region: CSAGRGRDEQFF. CDR3 coding DNA: TGCAGCGCCGGACGGGGGCGCGATGAGCAGTTCTTC.

This chain links TRBV27 with TRBJ2-1; tentatively, D is TRBD2 (6 bases). This CDR3 spans 14 amino acids. Germline values: CDR1 MNHEY, CDR2 SMNVEV (reference sequence). Trimming took 5 bases from V and 6 from J, leaving 14 bases between them. CDR3 in amino acids: CASSLSVTSNEQFF. In DNA, the CDR3 is TGTGCCAGCAGTCTCTCCGTGACTAGCAATGAGCAGTTCTTC.

This chain connects TRBV11-2 to TRBJ1-4, with no clear D. The CDR3 is 16 amino acids. Germline CDR1 reads SGHAT; CDR2 reads FQNNGV. V was cut by 5 bases and J by 0 bases, with 13 bases left in between. This chain's CDR3 is CASSPRPFATNEKLFF. The CDR3 nucleotides read TGTGCCAGCAGCCCTCGCCCGTTTGCAACTAATGAAAAACTGTTTTTT.

V usage is TRBV4-2 and J usage is TRBJ2-4, with 8 bases lining up with TRBD2. The CDR3 extends over 15 amino acids. The ends lost 0 bases at V and 6 bases at J; junction bases unmatched: 4. Per germline, CDR1 LGHNA and CDR2 YNFKEQ. CDR3 bases: TGTGCCAGCAGCCAAGAGCGGCTAGCGGGAAACATTCAGTACTTC. Translated, it gives CASSQERLAGNIQYF.

V gene TRBV19 combines with J gene TRBJ1-2; D remains unclear. V shed 6 bases and J shed 2 bases, with 22 bases lying between them. The CDR3 contains 17 residues. Germline values: CDR1 LNHDA, CDR2 SQIVND (reference sequence). In DNA form, the CDR3 reads TGTGCCAGTAGGAAATTGAGCCGGACTCTCCCCAACTATGGCTACACCTTC. As protein: CASRKLSRTLPNYGYTF.

This rearrangement joins TRBV11-2 to TRBJ1-1; possibly TRBD1 for D (6 bases). The CDR3 totals 13 residues. The germline V gene has CDR1 SGHAT and CDR2 FQNNGV. V was pared by 1 base and J by 4 bases, with 7 bases between. The CDR3 DNA reads TGTGCCAGCAGCTTAGTACAGGGCACTGAAGCTTTCTTT. Translation gives CASSLVQGTEAFF.

This chain uses TRBV5-1 with TRBJ2-2; a weak D match, TRBD1 (6 bases). The V gene's germline CDR1 is SGHRS and CDR2 YFSETQ. This CDR3 has 16 residues. The V end was cut by 1 base, the J end by 2 bases, with 12 bases between. CDR3 sequence reads: CASSLRGGHNTGELFF. The CDR3, as DNA: TGCGCCAGCAGCTTGCGAGGGGGTCATAACACCGGGGAGCTGTTTTTT.

The chain combines TRBV10-3 with TRBJ2-2; D gene uncertain. The germline gives CDR1 ENHRY, CDR2 SYGVKD. With 6 bases removed from V and 4 bases from J, the gap between germline ends came to 15 bases. CDR3 length: 15 amino acids. The CDR3 sequence: CAISRTPSPTGELFF. DNA of the CDR3: TGTGCCATCAGCCGTACCCCCTCTCCCACCGGGGAGCTGTTTTTT.

The V and J genes are TRBV15 and TRBJ2-7; D remains unclear. V was clipped by 2 bases and J by 6 bases, with 11 bases between them. Germline lookup yields CDR1 LNHNV and CDR2 YYDKDF (reference sequence). This CDR3 region has 13 residues. The CDR3 DNA follows: TGTGCCACCAGCAGACAGGTTTACAGCGAGCAGTACTTC. This codes for CATSRQVYSEQYF.

V gene TRBV2 combines with J gene TRBJ2-1, with no clear D. Germline V gene sequence: CDR1 SNHLY, CDR2 FYNNEI. Trimming left V 8 bases short and J 2 bases short, with 13 bases between. The CDR3 covers 14 residues. The CDR3 DNA follows: TGTGCCAGCCCCGTCGGTGGGACCTACAATGAGCAGTTCTTC. This translates into CASPVGGTYNEQFF.

The rearrangement joins TRBV9 to TRBJ1-2; 8 positions agree with TRBD1. V gave up 3 bases and J gave up 14 bases; unmatched junction bases: 6. CDR3 length: 11 residues. Germline CDR1 and CDR2: SGDLS and YYNGEE. The CDR3 here is CASSAGQGRTF. The DNA of the CDR3 is TGTGCCAGCAGCGCTGGACAGGGTCGTACCTTC. The full variable domain, rest sourced from reference TRBV9 and TRBJ1-2, is DSGVTQTPKHLITATGQRVTLRCSPRSGDLSVYWYQQSLDQGLQFLIQYYNGEERAKGNILERFSAQQFPDLHSELNLSSLELGDSALYFCASSAGQGRTFGSGTRLTVV.

This clone was recorded only once. The chain carries TRBV30 and TRBJ1-3, with 8 bases lining up with TRBD1. Germline CDR1 GTSNPN, CDR2 SVGIG (reference sequence). CDR3 length: 13 amino acids. The V and J ends lost 2 bases and 7 bases, in that order; junction bases with no gene match: 4. The CDR3 sequence is CAWSWTGQNTIYF. The CDR3 DNA reads as TGTGCCTGGAGTTGGACAGGGCAGAACACCATATATTTT.

The gene calls are TRBV30 and TRBJ1-5, with a tentative D call TRBD1 (6 bases). V dropped 3 bases and J dropped 5 bases, with 11 bases sitting between them. This CDR3 region has 13 residues. CDR1 and CDR2 from the germline V gene are GTSNPN and SVGIG (reference sequence). The CDR3 loop reads CAWSTGFDQPQHF. CDR3 bases: TGTGCCTGGAGCACAGGGTTCGATCAGCCCCAGCATTTT.

The genes are TRBV11-1 and TRBJ2-7, with 10 bases aligning to TRBD1. Germline V CDR1 and CDR2: SGHAT, FQDESV (reference sequence). The CDR3 extends over 13 amino acids. Trimming removed 4 bases from V and 6 bases from J; junction bases left unmatched: 3. The CDR3 DNA sequence: TGTGCCAGCAGCTCAAGGACAGGGGGCGAGCAGTACTTC. Its translation: CASSSRTGGEQYF.

The gene calls are TRBV5-6 and TRBJ1-3; D is undetermined. Germline-derived CDR1 and CDR2 are SGHDT and YYEEEE. Trimming shortened V by 5 bases and J by 4 bases, and 10 bases separated the two germline ends. This CDR3 has 13 residues. The CDR3 is CASSPGSGNTIYF. The CDR3 DNA sequence: TGTGCCAGCAGTCCAGGCTCAGGAAACACCATATATTTT. The full variable domain, in which reference TRBV5-6 and TRBJ1-3 provide the parts outside the CDR3, is DAGVTQSPTHLIKTRGQQVTLRCSPKSGHDTVSWYQQALGQGPQFIFQYYEEEERQRGNFPDRFSGHQFPNYSSELNVNALLLGDSALYLCASSPGSGNTIYFGEGSWLTVV.

This chain links TRBV7-9 with TRBJ1-6, with TRBD1 matching over 10 bases. Germline V lookup: CDR1 SEHNR, CDR2 FQNEAQ (reference sequence). The CDR3 has 15 amino acids. Trimming removed 5 bases from V and 9 bases from J; junction bases left unmatched: 7. The CDR3 DNA reads as TGTGCCAGCAGCCCGGGACAGGGGTTCGGTTCACCCCTCCACTTT. This sequence encodes CASSPGQGFGSPLHF.

The chain employs TRBV5-4 and TRBJ2-3; D uncertain. CDR1 and CDR2 from the germline V gene are SGHNT and YYREEE (reference sequence). Trimming removed 3 bases from V and 4 bases from J, with 6 bases in between. This CDR3 is 12 amino acids long. The CDR3 spells CASSSPSDTQYF. The CDR3 region has the DNA TGTGCCAGCAGCTCCCCATCAGATACGCAGTATTTT. Full variable domain (remainder filled in from reference TRBV5-4 and TRBJ2-3): ETGVTQSPTHLIKTRGQQVTLRCSSQSGHNTVSWYQQALGQGPQFIFQYYREEENGRGNFPPRFSGLQFPNYSSELNVNALELDDSALYLCASSSPSDTQYFGPGTRLTVL.

The V and J genes are TRBV9 and TRBJ1-6, with no clear D. CDR1 and CDR2 from the germline V gene are SGDLS and YYNGEE. V lost 1 base to trimming and J lost 7 bases, with 12 bases between them. This CDR3 has 15 amino acids. CDR3 sequence (DNA): TGTGCCAGCAGCGTATCTGGGTCAAGGAATTCACCCCTCCACTTT. It yields the protein CASSVSGSRNSPLHF.

The rearrangement joins TRBV4-1 to TRBJ1-2; 9 bases agree with TRBD1. V lost 5 bases, J lost 4 bases, and 8 bases stayed unmatched. Germline CDR1 is MGHRA and CDR2 is YSYEKL. This CDR3 is built from 15 residues. CDR3 DNA: TGCGCCAGCAGCTTACGGGACAGGGCGAGCTATGGCTACACCTTC. Translated, it gives CASSLRDRASYGYTF.